This T cell receptor beta chain was retrieved from a study of CD8+ T cells in alopecia areata. As for the study in general: Each of the treated patients was given oral tofacitinib, 5 to 10 mg twice daily, for moderate-to-severe alopecia areata. Tofacitinib therapy took 6 to 18 months; 6 months off drug came after.

Investigators isolated RNA and reverse transcribed it into cDNA to act as the sequencing template. Clones were sequenced by immunoSEQ multiplex PCR, and TCRdb holds only the in-frame ones, with some missing. This sample has over 95,000 clones; roughly two fifths occur once, and the top ten carry around 1.5%. This CDR3 is 14 amino acids long. Germline CDR1 is SNHLY and CDR2 is FYNNEI. V lost 7 bases to trimming and J lost 5 bases, with 12 bases between them. Sequencing was carried out using CD4+ T cells sorted from blood. This receptor was identified in a human donor with alopecia areata. This chain joins TRBV2 and TRBJ2-6; D remains ambiguous. In DNA, the CDR3 is TGTGCCAGCACCAGCCCCCTGAGGGCCAACGTCCTGACTTTC. Protein product: CASTSPLRANVLTF.